The following is a TCR beta chain sequence with its context. Its antigen remains unidentified. This record belongs to a study of T cell responses to AZD1222 COVID-19 vaccine. Study-level findings and limits: Donors were chiefly white British, with a greater number of females, and clonal diversity was perhaps underestimated.

With 4 bases removed from V and 4 bases from J, the gap between germline ends came to 18 bases. In germline, CDR1 is MNHNY, CDR2 SVGAGI (reference sequence). CDR3 size: 16 residues. Only in-frame clones appear in the TCRdb table, and some are missing; sequencing was by immunoSEQ multiplex PCR. Of roughly 160,000 clones listed, 80% to 95% are singletons. The TCR originated in an adult in good health. This chain uses TRBV6-6 with TRBJ2-3, with D uncertain. Sequenced here: peripheral blood, sampled on day 0 of AZD1222 vaccination. CDR3 coding DNA: TGTGCCAGCAGTTTACGGCCCTTCGGGCCTTCAGATACGCAGTATTTT. This gives the protein CASSLRPFGPSDTQYF.